This T cell receptor beta chain derives from a study of early T cells in non-severe SARS-CoV-2 infection. The protocol attached unique molecular identifiers to individual cDNA molecules. TCRdb itself ran the 5' RACE reads through MiXCR, one entry per CDR3 protein. The data hold roughly 93,000 distinct CDR3 sequences, with 14% to 15% observed a single time. This clonotype occurred a few times. The specimen was whole blood. This clonotype was obtained from an adult who was a healthcare worker with PCR-confirmed SARS-CoV-2 infection or an uninfected control (not recorded which).

The CDR3 DNA sequence: TGCAGCGTTGTTCCCGGGGGGCGAAAGACCCAGTACTTC. This translates into CSVVPGGRKTQYF. This chain uses TRBV29-1 with TRBJ2-5; TRBD2 might be the D (7 bases). The V gene's germline CDR1 is SQVTM and CDR2 ANQGSEA. The CDR3 extends over 13 amino acids. Trimming shortened V by 4 bases and J by 6 bases, and 15 bases separated the two germline ends.